This T cell receptor beta chain was recorded in a study of control samples from healthy donors and cancer patients. Produced via immunoSEQ multiplex PCR; TCRdb's table is partial and in-frame only. In the table there are 120,000 or so clones, about 95% of which are singletons. From germline, CDR1 is LNHDA and CDR2 SQIVND (reference sequence). Trimming pared 9 bases from V and 6 bases from J, leaving 20 bases between. This CDR3 comprises 14 residues. The TCR sequence derives from a man aged 25-45 years in good health. Specimen: blood. The J gene is TRBJ1-2, the V gene TRBV19, with D perhaps TRBD1 (6 bases). CDR3 nucleotides: TGTGCCAGAGACATTTTAGGGGGTAGGGATGGCTACACCTTC. Residues: CARDILGGRDGYTF.